The subject of this entry is one T cell receptor beta chain. This clone's antigen is unknown. No base quality information exists; no much larger clone differs at one position. The entry originates in a study of cytomegalovirus exposure and HLA in healthy donors (dated by TCRdb to 2016 to 2017). Some background on the complete study: An earlier analysis of about 530 of the donors reported 250 to 350 Gb of sequence data and roughly 120 million unique TCR beta sequences obtained from some 170 million T cells. A separate validation cohort of roughly 120 different subjects was used in addition to the roughly 670-subject first cohort. The genetic ancestry cluster associated with self-reported Caucasian donors included over 65% of the 300 to 400 genotyped donors. Roughly 5 DR-DQ haplotypes were handled as single units for association and clustering, since linkage in the cohort was strong. Among around 400 genotyped donors of the cohort, an average of approximately 230,000 unique TCR beta nucleotide sequences were sequenced per donor, around a sixth of them non-productive. Donor age, sex, ethnicity and CMV serostatus were collected together with the repertoire data. In a later genetic analysis, genome-wide SNP genotypes for about three fifths of the 666 donors were used, and that subset was treated as a discovery cohort. High-throughput TCR immunosequencing, statistical association of individual TCRs with disease status, and machine learning were combined to predict cytomegalovirus infection status. To study patterns of TCR occurrence, a later analysis re-analyzed previously published TCR beta repertoires from just over 650 donors and added high-resolution HLA genotyping. The study profiled the T cell repertoires of under 700 subjects by immunosequencing and related them to cytomegalovirus serostatus. Typing coverage varied by locus: about 620-640 donors for A, B, C, DRB1 and DQB1; more than 500 for DQA1; around 570 for DPA1; about 450 for DPB1. HLA typing covered class I and class II loci at four-digit resolution. Around 320 gigabases of sequencing data and some 85 million unique TCR sequences were included in an early release covering around 650 HLA-typed donors. Every repertoire in the discovery cohort had been generated on one and the same sequencing platform. Rather than using new phenotypic data, the later analysis identified candidate immune exposures from TCR beta sequences and from how often those sequences occurred across donors. The study aimed to test whether cataloging public T cell receptors could reveal signatures of past pathogen exposure. An earlier analysis of 587 of the donors applied high-throughput TCR beta sequencing to assess whether each TCR beta V gene segment acted as functional or pseudogenic.

General conclusions and limits of the study: In a later analysis, HLA-associated TCR beta chains were found to be more clonally expanded and to have lower generation probabilities than equally common non-associated chains. At a false discovery rate of 0.05, a later analysis linked 16,951 TCR beta sequences to specific HLA alleles. In a later analysis, the rate of TCR association differed among HLA loci, with DRB1 alleles having the most associated TCRs and HLA-C alleles having the fewest. According to a later genetic analysis, donors in an Asian-associated ancestry cluster had fewer N-insertions in productive TCRs than the roughly 670-donor mean. CMV serostatus was the only immune exposure information available for the cohort. Most CMV-associated TCR beta chains appeared to be HLA-restricted in a later analysis, and the HLA associations seemed to be driven largely by CMV exposure. Because HLA typing was missing for some donors at each locus, association tests included only the typed subset. A group of highly shared sequence variants was considered likely to be a technical artifact of the sequencing pipeline. A total of 164 TCR beta chains were listed by the study as associated with cytomegalovirus. While some public TCRs were present in many individuals, most TCR sequences turned up only very rarely across donors. The authors suggested that the approach could potentially be extended to other disease states and immunological phenotypes. A few of the identified cytomegalovirus-associated TCR beta chains were confirmed in vitro to be specific for cytomegalovirus antigens. An earlier analysis of some 590 of the donors showed that most TCR beta V segments appeared in productive rearrangements either about 87% or about 30% of the time, which broadly matched IMGT annotations. The classifier was reported to diagnose cytomegalovirus status with high specificity and sensitivity in both the original and validation cohorts. A later analysis reported that several top co-occurrence clusters appeared linked to parvovirus B19, influenza, CMV and Epstein-Barr virus. Correlated functional status among segregating V segments might reflect linkage disequilibrium, but an unknown experimental factor could not be ruled out. Presence/absence analyses assumed roughly uniform sequencing depth across donors, an assumption that may not hold. The earlier analysis of approximately 540 of the donors excluded over 15 rarely observed V segments, including chromosome 9 orphons, because counts were too low. When HLA alleles, especially DR and DQ, strongly co-occurred, attributing TCR associations to individual alleles was difficult. Some IMGT-functional V segments, including TRBV6-2 and TRBV6-3, could not be told apart with the 87-base-pair reads, so those segments were excluded. A further reported finding was that TCR beta sequences accurately predicted the HLA-A and HLA-B alleles for most subjects in the first cohort. The cohort was sequenced for TCR beta chains only, and without alpha or paired-chain data the features that could be detected were limited. A later genetic analysis associated a missense DCLRE1C variant with V-gene and J-gene trimming of TCR beta chains, and an independent cohort replicated the association.

Per the germline V gene (reference sequence), MNHEY is the CDR1 and SMNVEV is the CDR2. The cysteine opens and the phenylalanine closes a CDR3 of 17 amino acids. Left in the record is the CDR3 DNA by itself, 51 bases read in frame from the first base. V is trimmed back by 4 bases and J by 0 bases, and the junction contains 5 bases that no gene match accounts for. Library prep was done by the immunoSEQ multiplex PCR assay. A mixture of 60 forward primers for TCR Vbeta segments and 13 reverse primers for TCR Jbeta segments was used in the multiplex PCR. The CDR3 region of rearranged TCR beta genes was amplified from genomic DNA with a multiplex PCR assay. On the Illumina HiSeq System, the amplified TCR beta libraries were sequenced as 87-base-pair reads. The original methods were these. A later analysis tallied roughly 78 million unique TCR beta chains across the 660 or so repertoires, and around 10 million of those chains were shared by two or more donors. Raw reads were error-corrected and collapsed into unique sequences with a nearest-neighbor algorithm that merged closely related sequences to remove PCR and sequencing errors. V, D and J gene segments were assigned by aligning CDR3 sequences to IMGT reference sequences. For a sequence to be retained, a match of at least six nucleotides was required to both a V gene segment and a J gene segment. A rearrangement counted as productive if the CDR3 had no stop codons and remained in frame with V and J, and every other rearrangement counted as non-productive. Following IMGT convention, CDR3 was defined as the stretch from the second conserved V-encoded cysteine to the conserved J-encoded phenylalanine. The earlier analysis of about 610 of the donors excluded sequences that lacked an unambiguous match to a single V gene segment. An earlier analysis of 550 to 650 of the donors classified V segments as functional when productive rearrangements were above 56.7% and as segregating when the standard deviation between donors was above 5%. A statistical classification framework was built to diagnose cytomegalovirus status from the catalog of TCR beta chain sequences. A later analysis assigned V and J genes by comparing TCR nucleotide sequences with IMGT/GENE-DB human TR gene sequences. The TCRdist pipeline was used in a later analysis to assign CDR3 sequences and most-parsimonious VDJ recombination scenarios. In a later analysis, each TCR beta chain was defined by its CDR3 amino acid sequence together with its V-gene family, and reads lacking a unique V-gene family were excluded. In a later analysis, around 650 highly shared, low-generation-probability nucleotide sequences were removed to address suspected cross-contamination and a sequencing artifact. In a later analysis, a clonal expansion index was calculated for each public chain from normalized within-repertoire ranks of inferred template counts. In a later analysis, generation probabilities were computed using a VDJ recombination model fitted to out-of-frame rearrangements, and the results were checked against IGoR. Hypergeometric tests were used in a later analysis to score TCR-TCR, TCR-HLA and TCR-CMV co-occurrence, with a repertoire-size bias correction applied to the TCR pairs. False discovery rates were estimated in a later analysis by permuting HLA or CMV assignments 20 times. A later analysis grouped co-occurring TCRs with DBSCAN, adding TCRdist sequence similarity when clustering within HLA-allele-positive subsets. Repertoires with fewer than 30,000 or more than 120,000 public chains, plus five repertoires with anomalous nucleotide sharing, were excluded from co-occurrence clustering. The table was pulled from immuneACCESS by TCRdb, which kept in-frame rearrangements only. Such tables lose some clones; where checked, under half of the loss comes from unresolved V genes, and the rest has no known cause. V, J and clone size are taken as reported in that table, and D and trimming were inferred from the DNA itself. This sample comprises approximately 220,000 clones, roughly 82% of them detected only once. The top ten clones comprise 6% of the sample.

The cohort comprised several hundred healthy bone marrow donors. At the time of sampling, all cohort members were nominally healthy, though unrecorded immune exposures were likely present. The donor tested CMV seropositive and was one of the 289 seropositive cohort members. Each donor provided a peripheral blood sample, and peripheral blood mononuclear cells were used for TCR beta sequencing. Genomic DNA was extracted from the blood cell samples with the Qiagen DNeasy Blood Extraction Kit. The chain employs TRBV27 and TRBJ2-3; TRBD2 aligns with 12 central bases. This clonotype was obtained from a man aged 35 to 55 in good health and CMV-seropositive. Sample: PBMCs. In nucleotides, the sequence is TGTGCCAGCAGTTCTCGGACTAGCGGGGCTAGCACAGATACGCAGTATTTT. The resulting protein is CASSSRTSGASTDTQYF.